Listed below are T cell receptor beta chains from one sample, sequenced in a study of CD4 T cells in relation to SARS-CoV-2 and coronaviruses. TCRdb's table, derived via immunoSEQ multiplex PCR, lists solely in-frame clones and lacks some. Of approximately 25,000 clones listed, around three quarters were seen once; the top ten hold about 14%. These receptors lack a known antigen. The sequenced sample consisted of CD4+ T cells from PBMCs, cultured in vitro. The receptors come from a human donor in good health. The CDR3 runs from the conserved cysteine through the conserved F or W. A D gene is named only where the DNA matches it firmly. A row's size may be missing; if present it is once, few, many or a size class.

V: TRBV6-2/TRBV6-3; D: -; J: TRBJ1-2; size: -; CDR3: CASSRTIDGYTF; DNA: TGTGCCAGCAGTCGTACGATTGATGGCTACACCTTC
V: TRBV12-3/TRBV12-4; D: -; J: TRBJ1-3; size: -; CDR3: CASSLGLITIYF; DNA: TGTGCCAGCAGTTTAGGACTTATCACCATATATTTT
V: TRBV6-1; D: -; J: TRBJ1-5; size: -; CDR3: CASSTRTRAGQPQHF; DNA: TGTGCCAGCAGCACCAGGACACGGGCGGGGCAGCCCCAGCATTTT
V: TRBV18; D: TRBD2; J: TRBJ2-5; size: -; CDR3: CASSPGTSGRETQYF; DNA: TGTGCCAGCTCACCAGGGACTAGCGGCAGAGAGACCCAGTACTTC
V: TRBV5-4; D: TRBD1; J: TRBJ1-5; size: -; CDR3: CASSMDRRNQPQHF; DNA: TGTGCCAGCAGCATGGACAGGCGAAATCAGCCCCAGCATTTT
V: TRBV27; D: -; J: TRBJ1-4; size: -; CDR3: CASSFGGPTNEKLFF; DNA: TGTGCCAGCAGTTTCGGGGGCCCAACTAATGAAAAACTGTTTTTT
V: TRBV7-9; D: -; J: TRBJ1-3; size: -; CDR3: CASSFQTDHYSGNTIYF; DNA: TGTGCCAGCAGCTTCCAGACGGATCACTACTCTGGAAACACCATATATTTT
V: TRBV19; D: -; J: TRBJ2-1; size: -; CDR3: CASTMGDKATNEQFF; DNA: TGTGCCAGTACCATGGGAGACAAAGCTACCAATGAGCAGTTCTTC
V: TRBV5-1; D: -; J: TRBJ1-3; size: -; CDR3: CASSLNPTAAGNTIYF; DNA: TGCGCCAGCAGCCTAAACCCGACAGCGGCAGGAAACACCATATATTTT
V: TRBV7-9; D: TRBD1; J: TRBJ1-4; size: -; CDR3: CASSFLTGVDEKLFF; DNA: TGTGCCAGCAGCTTCCTGACAGGGGTGGATGAAAAACTGTTTTTT
V: TRBV6-5; D: TRBD1; J: TRBJ2-5; size: -; CDR3: CASSYGTARETQYF; DNA: TGTGCCAGCAGTTACGGGACAGCCCGGGAGACCCAGTACTTC
V: TRBV10-3; D: TRBD2; J: TRBJ2-1; size: -; CDR3: CAISGGLAGVNEQFF; DNA: TGTGCCATCAGTGGAGGACTAGCGGGTGTCAATGAGCAGTTCTTC
V: TRBV5-5; D: TRBD1; J: TRBJ2-2; size: -; CDR3: CASSRDRVLTGELFF; DNA: TGTGCCAGCAGCAGGGACAGGGTTCTTACCGGGGAGCTGTTTTTT
V: TRBV2; D: TRBD1; J: TRBJ2-6; size: few; CDR3: CASGSDRASGANVLTF; DNA: TGTGCCAGCGGTTCGGACAGGGCCTCTGGGGCCAACGTCCTGACTTTC
V: TRBV5-1; D: -; J: TRBJ1-2; size: -; CDR3: CASSLDQGGYTF; DNA: TGCGCCAGCAGCTTGGATCAGGGGGGCTACACCTTC
V: TRBV27; D: TRBD1; J: TRBJ1-6; size: -; CDR3: CASRGQGQGASPLHF; DNA: TGTGCCAGCAGAGGCCAGGGACAGGGTGCTTCACCCCTCCACTTT
V: TRBV11-2; D: -; J: TRBJ2-5; size: few; CDR3: CASSLVGLGEETQYF; DNA: TGTGCCAGCAGCTTAGTAGGGCTAGGGGAAGAGACCCAGTACTTC
V: TRBV2; D: TRBD1; J: TRBJ2-7; size: -; CDR3: CASRTPGGGDSYEQYF; DNA: TGTGCCAGCAGGACCCCAGGGGGCGGTGATTCCTACGAGCAGTACTTC
V: TRBV6-6; D: -; J: TRBJ2-7; size: -; CDR3: CASSSNRAGYEQYF; DNA: TGTGCCAGCAGTTCGAACAGGGCGGGTTACGAGCAGTACTTC
V: TRBV10-2; D: -; J: TRBJ2-7; size: -; CDR3: CASSFSYEQYF; DNA: TGCGCCAGCAGTTTCAGCTACGAGCAGTACTTC
V: TRBV2; D: -; J: TRBJ2-7; size: -; CDR3: CASTRLFYEQYF; DNA: TGTGCCAGCACCCGACTCTTTTACGAGCAGTACTTC
V: TRBV27; D: TRBD1; J: TRBJ2-1; size: -; CDR3: CASSSLLQGVIYEQFF; DNA: TGTGCCAGCAGCTCCCTTTTACAGGGGGTCATCTATGAGCAGTTCTTC
V: TRBV9; D: -; J: TRBJ2-4; size: -; CDR3: CASSLPARKAKNIQYF; DNA: TGTGCCAGCTCTTTACCGGCGAGGAAGGCCAAAAACATTCAGTACTTC
V: TRBV10-3; D: -; J: TRBJ1-2; size: once; CDR3: CAISEGWAGPPGYTF; DNA: TGTGCCATCAGTGAGGGATGGGCAGGTCCCCCTGGCTACACCTTC
V: TRBV29-1; D: -; J: TRBJ1-2; size: few; CDR3: CSVVQGNYGYTF; DNA: TGCAGCGTTGTTCAGGGGAACTATGGCTACACCTTC
V: TRBV27; D: -; J: TRBJ2-5; size: -; CDR3: CASSFSSAGRETQYF; DNA: TGTGCCAGCAGTTTCTCATCGGCAGGGAGGGAGACCCAGTACTTC
V: TRBV7-3; D: -; J: TRBJ1-6; size: -; CDR3: CASSLAGNNSPLHF; DNA: TGTGCCAGCAGCCTTGCCGGGAATAATTCACCCCTCCACTTT
V: TRBV7-2; D: -; J: TRBJ2-5; size: -; CDR3: CASRRSGSYQETQYF; DNA: TGTGCCAGCAGACGATCAGGCTCTTACCAAGAGACCCAGTACTTC
V: TRBV7-2; D: TRBD1; J: TRBJ1-6; size: -; CDR3: CASSSDRELHF; DNA: TGTGCCAGCAGCTCGGACAGGGAGCTCCACTTT
V: TRBV2; D: TRBD1; J: TRBJ1-3; size: -; CDR3: CASSKPGTESGNTIYF; DNA: TGTGCCAGCAGTAAACCCGGGACAGAATCAGGAAACACCATATATTTT
V: TRBV11-2; D: -; J: TRBJ1-2; size: -; CDR3: CASSLSQGNYGYTF; DNA: TGTGCCAGCAGCTTATCTCAGGGGAACTATGGCTACACCTTC
V: TRBV9; D: -; J: TRBJ1-6; size: few; CDR3: CASSVDGRGGSPLHF; DNA: TGTGCCAGCAGCGTAGACGGCAGGGGTGGCTCACCCCTCCACTTT
V: TRBV5-8; D: TRBD1; J: TRBJ1-2; size: once; CDR3: CASSFRDRGQGYTF; DNA: TGTGCCAGCAGCTTCCGTGACAGGGGGCAAGGCTACACCTTC
V: TRBV5-4; D: TRBD2; J: TRBJ2-1; size: -; CDR3: CASSRSGGAENEQFF; DNA: TGTGCCAGCAGCCGTAGCGGGGGGGCCGAGAATGAGCAGTTCTTC
V: TRBV11-3; D: TRBD2; J: TRBJ2-3; size: few; CDR3: CASSSGLAGTDTQYF; DNA: TGTGCCAGCAGCTCGGGACTAGCGGGCACAGATACGCAGTATTTT
V: TRBV4-1; D: -; J: TRBJ2-2; size: -; CDR3: CASSRPGTKGGELFF; DNA: TGCGCCAGCAGCAGACCCGGGACGAAAGGGGGGGAGCTGTTTTTT